The rows below give T cell receptor beta chains drawn from one sample of a study of blood T cells in healthy people across ages. TCRdb analysed the 5' RACE reads with MiXCR anew, one entry per CDR3 protein. The profile covers approximately 1,700,000 distinct CDR3 sequences, with 35% to 50% appearing a single time and more than 20% taken by the ten largest. Sample: blood. Receptors were obtained from a human donor in good health. Both conserved end residues are part of each CDR3. A D gene is named only where the DNA matches it firmly. Clone size is not always given. Where it is, it says once, few, many or a class for expanded clones.

v_gene	j_gene	abundance	d_gene	CDR3aa	CDR3nt
TRBV5-1	TRBJ2-6	few	NA	CASSLSLGAGANVLTF	TGTGCCAGCAGCTTATCCCTAGGTGCCGGGGCCAACGTCCTGACTTTC
TRBV7-2	TRBJ1-2	NA	TRBD1	CASSPRDSSYGYTF	TGTGCCAGCAGCCCCCGGGACAGCAGTTATGGCTACACCTTC
TRBV7-9	TRBJ2-3	NA	TRBD2	CASSAVRLAGTDTQYF	TGTGCCAGCAGCGCAGTAAGACTAGCGGGCACAGATACGCAGTATTTT
TRBV27	TRBJ2-1	once	NA	CASSSPPSYNEQFF	TGTGCCAGCAGTTCACCTCCCTCCTACAATGAGCAGTTCTTC
TRBV9	TRBJ1-2	NA	NA	CASSVGSFPGGQSYGYTF	TGTGCCAGCAGCGTAGGGTCATTTCCCGGAGGGCAGTCTTATGGCTACACCTTC
TRBV6-5	TRBJ2-1	few	NA	CASGGEYNEQFF	TGTGCCAGCGGCGGGGAGTACAATGAGCAGTTCTTC
TRBV20-1	TRBJ2-1	few	NA	CSATLHSRLHNEQFF	TGCAGTGCTACCCTACATTCCCGACTGCACAATGAGCAGTTCTTC
TRBV4-2	TRBJ1-4	NA	TRBD1	CASSQGARQGNEKLFF	TGTGCCAGCAGCCAAGGAGCGAGACAGGGGAATGAAAAACTGTTTTTT
TRBV10-3	TRBJ2-1	few	TRBD1	CAISGQGEGSYNEQFF	TGTGCCATCAGCGGACAGGGAGAAGGCTCCTACAATGAGCAGTTCTTC
TRBV2	TRBJ2-4	few	NA	CASSEAIGVGKNIQYF	TGTGCCAGCAGTGAAGCAATCGGGGTGGGCAAAAACATTCAGTACTTC
TRBV12-3/TRBV12-4	TRBJ2-1	few	NA	CASSLVSGRGGRNEQFF	TGTGCCAGCAGTTTGGTATCTGGCAGGGGGGGACGAAATGAGCAGTTCTTC
TRBV20-1	TRBJ2-2	NA	NA	CSARDRRTGELFF	TGCAGTGCTAGAGATCGAAGGACCGGGGAGCTGTTTTTT
TRBV7-2	TRBJ2-1	NA	NA	CASSWRTATGEQFF	TGTGCCAGCAGCTGGCGGACAGCTACGGGTGAGCAGTTCTTC
TRBV3-1	TRBJ2-7	NA	TRBD2	CASSQGLTSGGYEQYF	TGTGCCAGCAGCCAGGGATTGACTAGCGGGGGCTACGAGCAGTACTTC
TRBV7-9	TRBJ2-1	NA	NA	CASTRVGHGYEQFF	TGTGCCAGCACAAGAGTAGGGCATGGGTATGAGCAGTTCTTC
TRBV11-1	TRBJ1-4	NA	NA	CASSPDHSNEKLFF	TGTGCCAGCAGCCCGGACCATTCTAATGAAAAACTGTTTTTT
TRBV9	TRBJ2-5	NA	NA	CASSVGGPAETQYF	TGTGCCAGCAGCGTAGGGGGGCCGGCAGAGACCCAGTACTTC
TRBV9	TRBJ1-2	few	TRBD1	CASSVNTIQGARGYTF	TGTGCCAGCAGCGTAAATACGATCCAGGGGGCGCGTGGCTACACCTTC
TRBV9	TRBJ2-3	few	TRBD1	CASSGRTGLFTDTQYF	TGTGCCAGCAGCGGACGGACAGGGCTATTCACAGATACGCAGTATTTT
TRBV25-1	TRBJ1-5	NA	TRBD1	CASSESGQGVGQPQHF	TGTGCCAGCAGTGAATCTGGGCAGGGGGTGGGTCAGCCCCAGCATTTT
TRBV29-1	TRBJ2-3	NA	NA	CSVEWRLMDDTQYF	TGCAGCGTTGAGTGGCGCTTGATGGATGATACGCAGTATTTT
TRBV7-9	TRBJ2-7	few	TRBD1	CASSSSAGRDRSYERYF	TGTGCCAGCAGCTCTTCGGCAGGGCGGGACAGGAGCTACGAGCGGTACTTC
TRBV29-1	TRBJ1-2	NA	NA	CSAGTLRADYGYTF	TGCAGCGCTGGAACCCTCAGGGCAGACTATGGCTACACCTTC
TRBV4-3	TRBJ2-5	few	NA	CASSQDAGSWGTQYF	TGCGCCAGCAGCCAAGATGCAGGGAGTTGGGGGACCCAGTACTTC